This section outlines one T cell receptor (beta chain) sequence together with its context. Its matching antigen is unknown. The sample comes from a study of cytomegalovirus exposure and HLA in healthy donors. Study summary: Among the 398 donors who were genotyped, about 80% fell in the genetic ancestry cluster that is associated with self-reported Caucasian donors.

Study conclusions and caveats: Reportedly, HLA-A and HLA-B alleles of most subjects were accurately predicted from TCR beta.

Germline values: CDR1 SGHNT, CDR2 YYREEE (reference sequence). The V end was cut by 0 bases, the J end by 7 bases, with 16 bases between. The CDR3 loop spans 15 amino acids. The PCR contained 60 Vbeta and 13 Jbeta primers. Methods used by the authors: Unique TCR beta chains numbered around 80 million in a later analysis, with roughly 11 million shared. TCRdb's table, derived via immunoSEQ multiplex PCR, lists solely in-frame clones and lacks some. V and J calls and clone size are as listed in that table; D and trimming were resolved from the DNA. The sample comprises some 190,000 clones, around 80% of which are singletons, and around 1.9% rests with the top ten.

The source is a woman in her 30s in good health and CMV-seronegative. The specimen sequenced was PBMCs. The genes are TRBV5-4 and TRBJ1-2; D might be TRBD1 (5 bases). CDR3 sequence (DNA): TGTGCCAGCAGCTTGGTTTTTGCGCAGGGAGGTGGCTACACCTTC. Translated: CASSLVFAQGGGYTF. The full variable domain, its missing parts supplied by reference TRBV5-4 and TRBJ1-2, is ETGVTQSPTHLIKTRGQQVTLRCSSQSGHNTVSWYQQALGQGPQFIFQYYREEENGRGNFPPRFSGLQFPNYSSELNVNALELDDSALYLCASSLVFAQGGGYTFGSGTRLTVV.